This T cell receptor beta chain is drawn from a study of blood T cell repertoires in COVID-19. Whole-study context: The United States, Italy and Spain supplied acute and convalescent COVID-19 samples.

The V segment lost 2 bases and the J segment 0 bases; nucleotides outside the gene matches: 2. The CDR3 spans 17 residues. CDR1 MDHEN and CDR2 SYDVKM come from the germline V gene. The protocol was immunoSEQ multiplex PCR, while the TCRdb copy is restricted to in-frame clones and leaves out a portion. In the table there are 250,000 to 350,000 clones, just under 90% of which are singletons. Those designated as exposed participants met a COVID-19 case within 2 weeks before study entry. The chain carries TRBV28 and TRBJ2-4, with 12 bases matching TRBD2. The sequence was collected from a woman aged 45-59 years who had been exposed to COVID-19. The source material was PBMCs or T cells enriched from blood (not recorded which). The CDR3 nucleotides are TGTGCCAGCAGTTTAACTAGCGGGGGGATAGCCAAAAACATTCAGTACTTC. Encoded protein: CASSLTSGGIAKNIQYF.